One sample yielded the 13 T cell receptor beta chains listed below, sequenced in a study of control samples from healthy donors and cancer patients. Sequenced by immunoSEQ multiplex PCR; TCRdb stores in-frame clones only, minus some. The sample holds 150,000 to 200,000 clones, 75% to 95% seen once. The sequenced sample consisted of blood. The receptors stem from a woman aged 40 to 55 in good health.

V gene TRBV5-6 combines with J gene TRBJ2-2, with a tentative D call TRBD2 (6 bases). Germline CDR1 SGHDT, CDR2 YYEEEE. Trimming stripped 6 bases from V and 2 bases from J, with 14 bases between. This CDR3 region has 15 residues. CDR3 sequence: CASNPLGGNTGELFF. The CDR3 DNA is TGTGCCAGCAACCCGTTGGGGGGAAACACCGGGGAGCTGTTTTTT.

This chain joins TRBV5-1 and TRBJ1-1; 9 nucleotides align to TRBD1. The CDR3 consists of 16 residues. CDR1 SGHRS and CDR2 YFSETQ come from the germline V gene. The V and J ends lost 0 bases and 0 bases, in that order; junction bases with no gene match: 3. In nucleotides, the CDR3 is TGCGCCAGCAGCTTGGCCACAGGGGGCATGAACACTGAAGCTTTCTTT. Residues: CASSLATGGMNTEAFF.

This clone was counted once. The rearrangement joins TRBV10-3 to TRBJ2-7; 9 nucleotides line up with TRBD1. Losses at the gene ends were 4 bases for V and 3 bases for J; bases not matched to a gene: 4. Germline V lookup: CDR1 ENHRY, CDR2 SYGVKD. The CDR3 is 14 amino acids. The CDR3 DNA reads as TGTGCCATCAGTGTGAGGACAGGGGTCTACGAGCAGTACTTC. Translating it yields CAISVRTGVYEQYF.

For this clone: A much larger clone differs by one base, so this may be a read error. The chain recombines TRBV6-4 with TRBJ2-1, with TRBD2 matching over 7 bases. From germline, CDR1 is MRHNA and CDR2 SNTAGT. This CDR3 has 15 residues. The CDR3 bases are TGTGCCGGCAGTGACTCAGCGGGGTCCTACAATGAGCAGTTCTTC. This sequence encodes CAGSDSAGSYNEQFF.

J is TRBJ1-3 and V is TRBV3-1 (or the pseudogene TRBV3-2); a weak D match, TRBD1 (6 bases). Germline V gene data show CDR1 as LGHDT and CDR2 as YNNKEL (reference sequence). Trimming took 1 base from V and 0 from J, leaving 13 bases between them. This CDR3 spans 17 amino acids. The CDR3 bases are TGTGCCAGCAGCCAAGTGTCGACAGGCCACTCTGGAAACACCATATATTTT. As protein: CASSQVSTGHSGNTIYF.

The CDR3 is CASSFDRADDYGYTF. In DNA form, the CDR3 reads TGCGCCAGCAGCTTCGACAGGGCCGACGACTATGGCTACACCTTC. V gene TRBV5-1 combines with J gene TRBJ1-2, with 7 bases matching TRBD1. Germline assignment: CDR1 SGHRS and CDR2 YFSETQ. V dropped 2 bases and J dropped 3; count of bases not matched to a gene: 7. This CDR3 is built from 15 residues. Full variable domain (remainder filled in from reference TRBV5-1 and TRBJ1-2): KAGVTQTPRYLIKTRGQQVTLSCSPISGHRSVSWYQQTPGQGLQFLFEYFSETQRNKGNFPGRFSGRQFSNSRSEMNVSTLELGDSALYLCASSFDRADDYGYTFGSGTRLTVV.

This chain joins TRBV10-3 and TRBJ1-6; 8 bases align to TRBD1. CDR3 size: 18 residues. The germline gives CDR1 ENHRY, CDR2 SYGVKD. J was trimmed by 5 bases and V by 5 bases; bases with no gene match: 14. In DNA form, the CDR3 reads TGTGCCATCAGTCCGACCCGACTGCCGACAGGGGATAATTCACCCCTCCACTTT. Protein product: CAISPTRLPTGDNSPLHF.

The chain is built from TRBV14 and TRBJ1-1; D uncertain. This CDR3 is built from 14 residues. Trimming cost V 4 bases and J 1 base, with 10 bases left between them. Germline values: CDR1 SGHDN, CDR2 FVKESK. For the CDR3, the DNA is TGTGCCAGCAGCCCCTGGGAGGCGAACACTGAAGCTTTCTTT. Protein product: CASSPWEANTEAFF.

The rearrangement links TRBV6-6 to TRBJ2-5; tentative D call: TRBD1 (6 bases). CDR1 is MNHNY and CDR2 is SVGAGI in the germline V gene (reference sequence). Trimming shortened V by 7 bases and J by 6 bases, and 12 bases separated the two germline ends. The CDR3 spans 12 residues. CDR3 region: CASTGQSQTQYF. The CDR3 region has the DNA TGTGCCAGCACCGGACAGTCCCAGACCCAGTACTTC.

The V call is TRBV3-1 (or the pseudogene TRBV3-2), the J call TRBJ1-1; TRBD1 aligns across 9 bases. V dropped 3 bases and J dropped 7; count of bases not matched to a gene: 3. The germline V gene has CDR1 LGHDT and CDR2 YNNKEL (reference sequence). The CDR3 sequence is 13 residues long. In nucleotides, the CDR3 is TGTGCCAGCAGCCACCAGGACAGGGGTGAAGCTTTCTTT. This sequence encodes CASSHQDRGEAFF.

V and J are TRBV27 and TRBJ1-6, with TRBD1 as a possible D gene (6 bases). The CDR3 contains 14 residues. The V end lost 7 bases, the J end lost 7 bases, and 14 bases lay between the germline ends. Germline V gene sequence: CDR1 MNHEY, CDR2 SMNVEV (reference sequence). This CDR3 reads CASTLGQWNSPLHF. CDR3 sequence (DNA): TGTGCCAGCACCCTAGGACAGTGGAATTCACCCCTCCACTTT.

The rearrangement links TRBV19 to TRBJ1-3; D call uncertain. Looked up from germline, CDR1 is LNHDA and CDR2 is SQIVND (reference sequence). Trimming cost V 6 bases and J 0 bases, with 9 bases left between them. The CDR3 is 14 residues long. The chain's CDR3 is CASRSGLSGNTIYF. The CDR3 nucleotides read TGTGCCAGTAGATCTGGCCTCTCTGGAAACACCATATATTTT.

The rearrangement uses TRBV7-9 and TRBJ1-2; 7 bases map to TRBD1. Germline V CDR1 and CDR2: SEHNR, FQNEAQ (reference sequence). The CDR3 consists of 14 residues. The ends lost 1 base at V and 5 bases at J; junction bases unmatched: 4. The CDR3 region has the DNA TGTGCCAGCAGCTTAGACGGCAGGGGGTATGGCTACACCTTC. This encodes CASSLDGRGYGYTF.